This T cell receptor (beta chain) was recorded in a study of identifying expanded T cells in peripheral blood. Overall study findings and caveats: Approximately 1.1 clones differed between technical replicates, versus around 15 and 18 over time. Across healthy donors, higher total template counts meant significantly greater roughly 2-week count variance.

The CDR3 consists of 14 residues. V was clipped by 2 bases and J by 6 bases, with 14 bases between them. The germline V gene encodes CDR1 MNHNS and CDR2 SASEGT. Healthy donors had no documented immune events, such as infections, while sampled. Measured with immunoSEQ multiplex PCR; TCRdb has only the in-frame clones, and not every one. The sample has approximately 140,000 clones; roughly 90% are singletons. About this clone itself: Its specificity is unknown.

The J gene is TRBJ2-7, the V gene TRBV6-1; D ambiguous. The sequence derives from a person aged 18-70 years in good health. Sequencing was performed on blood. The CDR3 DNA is TGTGCCAGCAGTGAAACGGGTCTTGATAGCGAGCAGTACTTC. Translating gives CASSETGLDSEQYF.